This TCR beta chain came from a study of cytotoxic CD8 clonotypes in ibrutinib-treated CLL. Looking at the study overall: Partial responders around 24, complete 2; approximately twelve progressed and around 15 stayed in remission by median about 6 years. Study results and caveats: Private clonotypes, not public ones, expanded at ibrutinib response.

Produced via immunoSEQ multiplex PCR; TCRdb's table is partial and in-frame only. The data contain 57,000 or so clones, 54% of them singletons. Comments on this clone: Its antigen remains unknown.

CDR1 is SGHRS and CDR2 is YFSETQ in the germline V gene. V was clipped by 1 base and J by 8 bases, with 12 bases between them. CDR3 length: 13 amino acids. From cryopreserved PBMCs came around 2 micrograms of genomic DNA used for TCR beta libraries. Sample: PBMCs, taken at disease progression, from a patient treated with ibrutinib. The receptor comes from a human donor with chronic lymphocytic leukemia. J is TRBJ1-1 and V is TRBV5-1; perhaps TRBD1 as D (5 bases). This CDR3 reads CASSLSGGGEAFF. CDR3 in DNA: TGCGCCAGCAGCTTGTCGGGGGGAGGCGAAGCTTTCTTT.